The following is a T cell receptor (beta chain) sequence with its context. The antigen is unknown. The data are from a study of shared clonotypes between healthy human individuals. Study as a whole: The donor group consisted of two women and a few men, aged 18 to 49.

General study findings and limits: Sharing across four donors was highest in naive CD4 (around 5%) and lowest in memory CD8 (0.4%). Some clonotypes were shared by all four sorted-subset donors, while others were not shared. The non-shared ones had lower generation probabilities than the shared ones.

Clones were read by immunoSEQ multiplex PCR, and TCRdb kept only the in-frame ones, dropping some. The data show 1 million to 1.3 million clones, around 78% seen once. This TCR came from a man between 18 and 35 years old in good health. Some clones in this sample may be carry-over from other donors' samples. The sequencing input was memory CD4+ T cells from PBMCs. Subset defined: CD45RA-negative fraction.

The CDR3 here is CASSYRGPGNTIYF. The CDR3 nucleotides read TGTGCCAGCAGTTACAGGGGGCCTGGAAACACCATATATTTT. This chain connects TRBV6-5 to TRBJ1-3; 7 bases map to TRBD1. The CDR3 spans 14 residues. With 2 bases clipped from V and 2 bases from J, the junction kept 0 bases outside the gene matches. Germline V CDR1 and CDR2: MNHEY, SVGAGI.